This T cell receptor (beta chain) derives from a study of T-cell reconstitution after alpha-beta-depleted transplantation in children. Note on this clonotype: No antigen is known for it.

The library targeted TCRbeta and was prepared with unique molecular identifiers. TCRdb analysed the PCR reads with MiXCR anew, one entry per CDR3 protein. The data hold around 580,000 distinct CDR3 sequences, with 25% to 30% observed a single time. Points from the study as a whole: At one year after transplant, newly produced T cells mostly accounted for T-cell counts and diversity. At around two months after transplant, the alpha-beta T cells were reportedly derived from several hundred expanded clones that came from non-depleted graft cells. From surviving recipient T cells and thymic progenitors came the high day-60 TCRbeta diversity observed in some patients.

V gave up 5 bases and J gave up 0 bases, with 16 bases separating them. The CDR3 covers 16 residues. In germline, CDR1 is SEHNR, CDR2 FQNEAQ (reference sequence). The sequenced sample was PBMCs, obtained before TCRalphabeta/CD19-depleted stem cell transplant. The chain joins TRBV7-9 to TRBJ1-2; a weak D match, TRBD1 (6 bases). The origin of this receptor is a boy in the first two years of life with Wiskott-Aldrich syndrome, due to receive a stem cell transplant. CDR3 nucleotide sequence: TGTGCCAGCAGCGGTTATCTGGGGGGCGCTAACTATGGCTACACCTTC. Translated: CASSGYLGGANYGYTF.